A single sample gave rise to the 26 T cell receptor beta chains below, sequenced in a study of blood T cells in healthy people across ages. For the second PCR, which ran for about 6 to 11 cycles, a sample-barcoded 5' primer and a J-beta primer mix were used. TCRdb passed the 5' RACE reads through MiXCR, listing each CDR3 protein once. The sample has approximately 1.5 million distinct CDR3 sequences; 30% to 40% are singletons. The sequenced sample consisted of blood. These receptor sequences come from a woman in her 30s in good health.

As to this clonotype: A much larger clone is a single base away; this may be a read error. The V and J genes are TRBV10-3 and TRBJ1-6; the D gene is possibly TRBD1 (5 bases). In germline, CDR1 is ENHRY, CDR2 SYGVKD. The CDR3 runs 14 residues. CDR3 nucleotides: TGTGCCATCAGATCAGGGATGATGAATTCACCCCCCCACTTT. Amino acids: CAIRSGMMNSPPHF.

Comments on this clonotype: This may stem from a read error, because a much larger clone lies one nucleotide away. The CDR3 DNA sequence: TGTGCCAGCAGTTTATCGGCAGCTACCTACAAGCAGTACTTC. Its translation is CASSLSAATYKQYF. The chain recombines TRBV27 with TRBJ2-7, with unresolved D. The CDR3 loop spans 14 amino acids. Germline loops: CDR1 MNHEY, CDR2 SMNVEV (reference sequence).

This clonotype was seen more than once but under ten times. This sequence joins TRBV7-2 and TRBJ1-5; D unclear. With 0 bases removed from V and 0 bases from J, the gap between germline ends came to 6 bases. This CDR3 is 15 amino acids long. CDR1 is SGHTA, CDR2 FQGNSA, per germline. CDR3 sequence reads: CASSLAAYSNQPQHF. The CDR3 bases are TGTGCCAGCAGCTTAGCGGCATATAGCAATCAGCCCCAGCATTTT. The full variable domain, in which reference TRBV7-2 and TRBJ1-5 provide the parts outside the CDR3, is GAGVSQSPSNKVTEKGKDVELRCDPISGHTALYWYRQSLGQGLEFLIYFQGNSAPDKSGLPSDRFSAERTGGSVSTLTIQRTQQEDSAVYLCASSLAAYSNQPQHFGDGTRLSIL.

The CDR3 here is CASSQEQGSVTEAFF. The CDR3 nucleotides read TGTGCCAGCAGCCAAGAACAGGGGTCGGTCACTGAAGCTTTCTTT. The J gene is TRBJ1-1, the V gene TRBV4-2; 7 bases line up with TRBD1. CDR1 is LGHNA, CDR2 YNFKEQ, per germline. CDR3 length: 15 residues. Trimming at V came to 0 bases and at J to 4 bases, leaving 5 bases not matched to a gene.

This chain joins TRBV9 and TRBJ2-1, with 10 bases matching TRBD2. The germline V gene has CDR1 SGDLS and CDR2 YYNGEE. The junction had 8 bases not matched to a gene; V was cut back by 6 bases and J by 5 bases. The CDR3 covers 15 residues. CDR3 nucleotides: TGTGCCAGCACCCCTAGCGGGAGCCTAAACAATGAGCAGTTCTTC. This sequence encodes CASTPSGSLNNEQFF.

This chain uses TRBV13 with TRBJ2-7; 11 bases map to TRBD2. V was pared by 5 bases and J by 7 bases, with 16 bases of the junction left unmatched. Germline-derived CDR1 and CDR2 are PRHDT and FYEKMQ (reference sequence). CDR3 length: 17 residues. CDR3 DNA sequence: TGTGCCAGCAGCCCGAACCCCGGGGGACTAGCGGAAAGTGAGCAGTACTTC. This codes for CASSPNPGGLAESEQYF.

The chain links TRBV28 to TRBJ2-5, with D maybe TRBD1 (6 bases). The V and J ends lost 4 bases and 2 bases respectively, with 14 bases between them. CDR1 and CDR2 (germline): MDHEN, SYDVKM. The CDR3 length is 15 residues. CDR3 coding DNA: TGTGCCAGCAGTTCTCTCCGGGACACTCAAGAGACCCAGTACTTC. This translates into CASSSLRDTQETQYF.

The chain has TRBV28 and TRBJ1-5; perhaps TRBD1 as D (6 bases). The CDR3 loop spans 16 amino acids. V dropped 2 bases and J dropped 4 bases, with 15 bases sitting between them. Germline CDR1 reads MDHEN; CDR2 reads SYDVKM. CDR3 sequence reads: CASSLGGYRVNQPQHF. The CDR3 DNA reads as TGTGCCAGCAGTTTAGGAGGTTACAGGGTTAATCAGCCCCAGCATTTT.

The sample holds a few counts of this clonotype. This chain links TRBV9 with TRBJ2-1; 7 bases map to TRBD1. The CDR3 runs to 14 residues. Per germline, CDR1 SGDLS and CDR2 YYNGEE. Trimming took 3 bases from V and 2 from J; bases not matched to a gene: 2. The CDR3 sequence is CASSGDSPYNEQFF. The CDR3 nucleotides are TGTGCCAGCAGCGGGGACAGCCCCTACAATGAGCAGTTCTTC.

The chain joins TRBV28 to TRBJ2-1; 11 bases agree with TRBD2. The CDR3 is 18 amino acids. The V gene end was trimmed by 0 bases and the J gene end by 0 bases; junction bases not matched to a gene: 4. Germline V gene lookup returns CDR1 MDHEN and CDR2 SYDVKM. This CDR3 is CASSLWGLAEPSYNEQFF. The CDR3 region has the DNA TGTGCCAGCAGTTTATGGGGACTAGCGGAACCCTCCTACAATGAGCAGTTCTTC.

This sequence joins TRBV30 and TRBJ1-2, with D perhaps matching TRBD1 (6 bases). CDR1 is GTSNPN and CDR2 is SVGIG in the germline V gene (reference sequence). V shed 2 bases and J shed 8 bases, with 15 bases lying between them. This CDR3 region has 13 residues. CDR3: CAWSIRGGDGYTF. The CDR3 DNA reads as TGTGCCTGGAGTATAAGGGGGGGAGACGGCTACACCTTC.

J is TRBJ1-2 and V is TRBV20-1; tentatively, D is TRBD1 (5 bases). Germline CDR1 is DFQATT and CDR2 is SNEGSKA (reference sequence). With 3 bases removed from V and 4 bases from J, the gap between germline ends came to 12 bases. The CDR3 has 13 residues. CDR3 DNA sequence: TGCAGTGCTAGCCCGCCAGGGCCCTATGGCTACACCTTC. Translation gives CSASPPGPYGYTF.

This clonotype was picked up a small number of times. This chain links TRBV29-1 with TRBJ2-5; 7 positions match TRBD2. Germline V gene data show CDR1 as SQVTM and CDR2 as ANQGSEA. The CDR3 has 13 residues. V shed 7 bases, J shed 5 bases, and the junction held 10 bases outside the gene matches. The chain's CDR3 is CSAAGVLTETQYF. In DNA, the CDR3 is TGCAGCGCTGCGGGAGTCCTCACGGAGACCCAGTACTTC.

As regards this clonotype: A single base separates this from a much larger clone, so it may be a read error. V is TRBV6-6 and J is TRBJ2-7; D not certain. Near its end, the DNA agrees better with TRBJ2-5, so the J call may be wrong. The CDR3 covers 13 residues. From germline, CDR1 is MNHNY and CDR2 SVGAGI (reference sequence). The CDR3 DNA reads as TGTGCCGGCAGTTCTGGATTCCAAGCGACCCAGTACTTC. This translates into CAGSSGFQATQYF.

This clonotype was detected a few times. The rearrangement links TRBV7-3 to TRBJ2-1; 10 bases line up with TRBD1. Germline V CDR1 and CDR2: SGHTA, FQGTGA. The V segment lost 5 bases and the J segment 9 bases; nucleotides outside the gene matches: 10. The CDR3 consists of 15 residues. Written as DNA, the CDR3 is TGTGCCAGCAGCCAACGCGGGACAGGGGAAACTGAGCAGTTCTTC. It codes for CASSQRGTGETEQFF.

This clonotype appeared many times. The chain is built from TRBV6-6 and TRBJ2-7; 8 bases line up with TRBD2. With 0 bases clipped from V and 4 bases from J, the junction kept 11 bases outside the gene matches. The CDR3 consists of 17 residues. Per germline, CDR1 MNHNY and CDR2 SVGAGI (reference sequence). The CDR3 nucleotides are TGTGCCAGCAGTTACTCGATACGGGGGGGTGACTTATACGAGCAGTACTTC. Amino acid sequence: CASSYSIRGGDLYEQYF.

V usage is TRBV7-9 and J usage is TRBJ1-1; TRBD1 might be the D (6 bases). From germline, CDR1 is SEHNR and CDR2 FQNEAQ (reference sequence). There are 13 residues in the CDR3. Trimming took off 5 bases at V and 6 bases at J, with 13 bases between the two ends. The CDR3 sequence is CASSRDIDPEAFF. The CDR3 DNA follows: TGTGCCAGCAGCCGGGACATCGACCCTGAAGCTTTCTTT.

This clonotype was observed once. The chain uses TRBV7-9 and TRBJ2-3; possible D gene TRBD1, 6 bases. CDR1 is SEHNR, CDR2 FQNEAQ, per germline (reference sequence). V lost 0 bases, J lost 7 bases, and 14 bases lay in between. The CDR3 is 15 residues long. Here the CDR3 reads CASSLAATGRNTQYF. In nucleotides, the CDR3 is TGTGCCAGCAGCTTAGCTGCGACAGGAAGAAATACGCAGTATTTT.

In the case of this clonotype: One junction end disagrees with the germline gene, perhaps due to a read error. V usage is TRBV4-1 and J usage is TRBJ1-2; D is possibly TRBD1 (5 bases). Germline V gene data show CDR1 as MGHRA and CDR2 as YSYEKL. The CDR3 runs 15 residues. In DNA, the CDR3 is TGCGTCAGCAGCCAAGATCCCGCAGGGAGGGGCGGCTACACCTTC. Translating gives CVSSQDPAGRGGYTF.

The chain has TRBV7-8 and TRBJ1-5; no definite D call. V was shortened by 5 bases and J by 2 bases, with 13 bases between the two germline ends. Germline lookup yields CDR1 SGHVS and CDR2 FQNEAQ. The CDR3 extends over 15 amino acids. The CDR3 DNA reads TGTGCCAGCAGCCATGTGGCAGAGCGCAATCAGCCCCAGCATTTT. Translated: CASSHVAERNQPQHF.

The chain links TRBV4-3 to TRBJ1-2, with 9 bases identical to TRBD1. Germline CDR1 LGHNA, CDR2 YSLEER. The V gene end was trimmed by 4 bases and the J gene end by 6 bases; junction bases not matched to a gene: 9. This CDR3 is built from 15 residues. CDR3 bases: TGCGCCAGCAGCCCGGACAGGGGAGGCAGAAATGGCTACACCTTC. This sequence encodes CASSPDRGGRNGYTF.

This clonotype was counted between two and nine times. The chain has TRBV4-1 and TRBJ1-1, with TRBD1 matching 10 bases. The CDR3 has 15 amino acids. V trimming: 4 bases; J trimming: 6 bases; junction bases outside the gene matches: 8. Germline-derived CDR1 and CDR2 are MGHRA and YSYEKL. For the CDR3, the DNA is TGCGCCAGCAGCCCGTGGAGACAGGGGGCCTCTGAAGCTTTCTTT. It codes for CASSPWRQGASEAFF.

In DNA form, the CDR3 reads TGCGCCAGCAGCTTGGAAGGGACTAGCGGGACCCAAGAGACCCAGTACTTC. It yields the protein CASSLEGTSGTQETQYF. The chain uses TRBV5-1 and TRBJ2-5, with TRBD2 matching over 13 bases. This CDR3 is 17 amino acids long. The V gene end was trimmed by 0 bases and the J gene end by 1 base; junction bases not matched to a gene: 3. The V gene's germline CDR1 is SGHRS and CDR2 YFSETQ.

CDR3: CASSPSGVSEAFF. CDR3 nucleotides: TGTGCCAGCAGCCCTAGTGGGGTTTCTGAAGCTTTCTTT. The chain joins TRBV11-2 to TRBJ1-1, with D hard to call. The ends were cut back, 5 bases at V and 6 bases at J, with 13 bases in the middle. The CDR3 has 13 residues. Germline loops: CDR1 SGHAT, CDR2 FQNNGV.

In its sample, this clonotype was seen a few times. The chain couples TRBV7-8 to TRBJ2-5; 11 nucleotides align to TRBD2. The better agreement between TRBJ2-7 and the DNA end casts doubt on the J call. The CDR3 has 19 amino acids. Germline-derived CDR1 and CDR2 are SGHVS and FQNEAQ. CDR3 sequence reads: CASSSREAFGLAGRYEQYF. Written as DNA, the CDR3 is TGTGCCAGCAGCTCCCGGGAGGCCTTCGGACTAGCGGGTCGGTACGAGCAGTACTTC.

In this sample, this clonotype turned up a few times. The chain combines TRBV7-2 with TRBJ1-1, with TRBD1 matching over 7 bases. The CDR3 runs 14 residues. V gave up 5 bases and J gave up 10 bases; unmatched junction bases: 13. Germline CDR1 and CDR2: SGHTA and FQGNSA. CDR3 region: CASSPQGWVRGAFF. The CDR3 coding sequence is TGTGCCAGCAGCCCACAGGGGTGGGTCCGAGGAGCTTTCTTT.